The following is a T cell receptor beta chain sequence with its context. The source of the sample is a study of cytomegalovirus exposure and HLA in healthy donors. V was clipped by 7 bases and J by 6 bases, with 15 bases between them. CDR3 size: 13 residues. CDR1 and CDR2 (germline): MNHNS, SASEGT. It was with 60 Vbeta and 13 Jbeta primers that the PCR ran. Sequenced by immunoSEQ multiplex PCR; TCRdb stores in-frame clones only, minus some. The sample includes some 95,000 clones, around 68% of them seen just once. Sequenced: PBMCs. V usage is TRBV6-1 and J usage is TRBJ1-2, with TRBD1 as a possible D gene (6 bases). The source is a female donor in good health and CMV-seronegative. CDR3 DNA: TGTGCCAGCAATACCCGGACAGTTGATGGCTACACCTTC. Translation: CASNTRTVDGYTF.